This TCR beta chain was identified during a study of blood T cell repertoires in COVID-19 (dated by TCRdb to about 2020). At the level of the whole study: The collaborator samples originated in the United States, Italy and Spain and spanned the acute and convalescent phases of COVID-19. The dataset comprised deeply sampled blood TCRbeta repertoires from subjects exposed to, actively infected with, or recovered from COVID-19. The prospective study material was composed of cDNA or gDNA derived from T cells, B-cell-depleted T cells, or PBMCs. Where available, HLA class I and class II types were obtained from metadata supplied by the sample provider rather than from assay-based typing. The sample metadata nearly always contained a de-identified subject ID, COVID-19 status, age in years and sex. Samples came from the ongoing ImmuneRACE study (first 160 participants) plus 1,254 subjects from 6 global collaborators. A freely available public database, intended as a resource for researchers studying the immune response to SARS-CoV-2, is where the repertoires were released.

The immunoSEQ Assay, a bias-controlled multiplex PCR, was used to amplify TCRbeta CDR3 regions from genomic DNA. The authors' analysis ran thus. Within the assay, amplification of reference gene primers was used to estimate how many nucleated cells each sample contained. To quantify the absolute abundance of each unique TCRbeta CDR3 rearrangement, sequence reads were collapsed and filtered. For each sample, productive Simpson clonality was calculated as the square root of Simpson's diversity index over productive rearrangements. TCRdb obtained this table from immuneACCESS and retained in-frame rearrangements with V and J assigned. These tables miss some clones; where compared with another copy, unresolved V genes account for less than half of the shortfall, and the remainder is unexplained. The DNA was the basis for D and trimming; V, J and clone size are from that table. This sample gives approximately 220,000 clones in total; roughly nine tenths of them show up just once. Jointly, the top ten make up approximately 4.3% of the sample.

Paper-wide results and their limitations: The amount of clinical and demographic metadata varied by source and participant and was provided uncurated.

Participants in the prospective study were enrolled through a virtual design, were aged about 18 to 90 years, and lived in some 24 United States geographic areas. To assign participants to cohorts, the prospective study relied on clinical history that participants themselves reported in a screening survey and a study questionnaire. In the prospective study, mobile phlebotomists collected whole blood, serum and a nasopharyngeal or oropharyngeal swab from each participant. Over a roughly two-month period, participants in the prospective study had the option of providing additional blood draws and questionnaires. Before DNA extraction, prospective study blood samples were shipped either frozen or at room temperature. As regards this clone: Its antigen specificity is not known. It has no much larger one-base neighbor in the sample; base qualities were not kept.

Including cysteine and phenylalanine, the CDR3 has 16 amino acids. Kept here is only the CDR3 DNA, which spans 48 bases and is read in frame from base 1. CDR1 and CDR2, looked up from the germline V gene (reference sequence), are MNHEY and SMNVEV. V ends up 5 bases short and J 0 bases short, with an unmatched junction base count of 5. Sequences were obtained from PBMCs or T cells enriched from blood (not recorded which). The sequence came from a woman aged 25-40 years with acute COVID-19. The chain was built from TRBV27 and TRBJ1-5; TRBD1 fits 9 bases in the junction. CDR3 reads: CASSDGTGYSNQPQHF. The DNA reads TGTGCCAGCAGTGACGGGACAGGGTATAGCAATCAGCCCCAGCATTTT.